Sequencing of this T cell receptor (beta chain) was carried out in a study of blood T cell repertoires in COVID-19. Across the whole study: Samples representing acute and convalescent COVID-19 were sourced from the United States, Italy and Spain.

V dropped 4 bases and J dropped 6 bases, with 19 bases sitting between them. Germline V gene sequence: CDR1 LGHNA, CDR2 YSLEER. The CDR3 is 15 residues long. The protocol was immunoSEQ multiplex PCR, while the TCRdb copy is restricted to in-frame clones and leaves out a portion. Altogether 70,000 or so clones are present, around 80% being singletons, with the ten largest covering about 17%. The TCR originated in a human donor in a cohort sampled during active COVID-19. The chain combines TRBV4-3 with TRBJ2-7; TRBD1 is a possible D gene (6 bases). The sample was peripheral blood. CDR3 in amino acids: CASSPRFEGVSEQYF. As DNA, the CDR3 is TGCGCCAGCAGCCCACGCTTCGAGGGGGTTTCCGAGCAGTACTTC.